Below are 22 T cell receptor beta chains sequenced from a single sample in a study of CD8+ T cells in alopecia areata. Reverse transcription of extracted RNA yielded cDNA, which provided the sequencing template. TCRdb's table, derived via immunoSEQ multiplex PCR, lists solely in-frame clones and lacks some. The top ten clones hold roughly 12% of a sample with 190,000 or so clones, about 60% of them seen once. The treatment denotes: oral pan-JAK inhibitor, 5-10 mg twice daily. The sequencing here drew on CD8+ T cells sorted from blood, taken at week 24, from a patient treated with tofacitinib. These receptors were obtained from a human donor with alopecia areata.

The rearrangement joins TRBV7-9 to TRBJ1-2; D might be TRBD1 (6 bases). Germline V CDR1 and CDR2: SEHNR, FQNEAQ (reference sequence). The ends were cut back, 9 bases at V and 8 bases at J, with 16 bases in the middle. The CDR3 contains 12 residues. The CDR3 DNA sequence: TGTGCCAGTGACGAGGACAGTAACGGCTACACCTTC. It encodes CASDEDSNGYTF.

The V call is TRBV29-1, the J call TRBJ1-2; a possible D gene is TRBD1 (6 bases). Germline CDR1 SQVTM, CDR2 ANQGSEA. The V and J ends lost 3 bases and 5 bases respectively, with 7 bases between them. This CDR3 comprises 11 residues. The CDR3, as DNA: TGCAGCGTTGATACAGGGTATGGCTACACCTTC. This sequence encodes CSVDTGYGYTF.

CDR3 coding DNA: TGTGCCAGCAGCAGCGGGGGGCCTAACAATGAGCAGTTCTTC. Residues: CASSSGGPNNEQFF. The genes are TRBV25-1 and TRBJ2-1; 9 nucleotides match TRBD2. Per the germline V gene, CDR1 is MGHDK and CDR2 is SYGVNS. J lost 5 bases, V lost 6 bases, and 5 bases had no gene match. The CDR3 is made up of 14 amino acids.

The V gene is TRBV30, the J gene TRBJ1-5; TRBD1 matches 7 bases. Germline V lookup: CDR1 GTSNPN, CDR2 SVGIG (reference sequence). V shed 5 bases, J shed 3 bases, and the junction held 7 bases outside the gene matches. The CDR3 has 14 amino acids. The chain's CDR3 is CAWARQGNNQPQHF. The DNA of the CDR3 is TGTGCCTGGGCCCGACAGGGAAACAATCAGCCCCAGCATTTT.

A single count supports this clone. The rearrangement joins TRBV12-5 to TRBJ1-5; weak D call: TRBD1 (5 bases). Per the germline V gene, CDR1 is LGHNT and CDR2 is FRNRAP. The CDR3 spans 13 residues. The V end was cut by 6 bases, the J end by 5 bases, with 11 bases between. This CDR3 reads CASGRGLYQPQHF. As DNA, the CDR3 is TGTGCTAGTGGGCGGGGACTTTATCAGCCCCAGCATTTT.

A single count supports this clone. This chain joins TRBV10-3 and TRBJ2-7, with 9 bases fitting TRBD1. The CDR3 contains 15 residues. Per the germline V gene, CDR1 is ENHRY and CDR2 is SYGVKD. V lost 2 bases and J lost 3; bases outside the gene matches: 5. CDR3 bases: TGTGCCATCAGTGAGCCCGGGACAGGGATCTACGAGCAGTACTTC. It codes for CAISEPGTGIYEQYF.

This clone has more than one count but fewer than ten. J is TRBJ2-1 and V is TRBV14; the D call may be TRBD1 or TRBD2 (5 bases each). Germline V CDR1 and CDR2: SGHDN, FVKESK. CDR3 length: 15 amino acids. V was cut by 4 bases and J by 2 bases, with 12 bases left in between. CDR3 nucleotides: TGTGCCAGCAGCCCGGTTAGGGGAGCCTACAATGAGCAGTTCTTC. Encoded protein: CASSPVRGAYNEQFF.

The CDR3 nucleotides read TGTGCCAGTAGTGAAAGTCAGCCCCAGCATTTT. Its translation is CASSESQPQHF. V gene TRBV19 combines with J gene TRBJ1-5; no clear D gene. Germline V gene sequence: CDR1 LNHDA, CDR2 SQIVND (reference sequence). Trimming left V 5 bases short and J 6 bases short, with 5 bases between. The CDR3 has 11 amino acids.

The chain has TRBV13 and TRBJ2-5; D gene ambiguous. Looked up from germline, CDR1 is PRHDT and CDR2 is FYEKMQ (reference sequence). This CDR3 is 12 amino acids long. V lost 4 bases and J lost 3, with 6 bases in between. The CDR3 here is CASSSRKETQYF. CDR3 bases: TGTGCCAGCAGCTCTAGAAAAGAGACCCAGTACTTC. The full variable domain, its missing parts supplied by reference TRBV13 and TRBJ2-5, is AAGVIQSPRHLIKEKRETATLKCYPIPRHDTVYWYQQGPGQDPQFLISFYEKMQSDKGSIPDRFSAQQFSDYHSELNMSSLELGDSALYFCASSSRKETQYFGPGTRLLVL.

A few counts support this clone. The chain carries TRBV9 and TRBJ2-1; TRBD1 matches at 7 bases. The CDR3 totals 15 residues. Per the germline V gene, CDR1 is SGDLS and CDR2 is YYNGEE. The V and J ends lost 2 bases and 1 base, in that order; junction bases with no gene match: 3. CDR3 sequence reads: CASSVGQTSYNEQFF. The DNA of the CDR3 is TGTGCCAGCAGCGTGGGACAGACTTCCTACAATGAGCAGTTCTTC.

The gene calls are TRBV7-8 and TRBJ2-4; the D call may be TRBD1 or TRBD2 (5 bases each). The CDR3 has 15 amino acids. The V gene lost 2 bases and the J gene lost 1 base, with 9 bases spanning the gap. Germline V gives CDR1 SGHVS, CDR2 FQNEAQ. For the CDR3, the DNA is TGTGCCAGCAGCTTAAATTGGGGGGCCAAAAACATTCAGTACTTC. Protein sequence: CASSLNWGAKNIQYF.

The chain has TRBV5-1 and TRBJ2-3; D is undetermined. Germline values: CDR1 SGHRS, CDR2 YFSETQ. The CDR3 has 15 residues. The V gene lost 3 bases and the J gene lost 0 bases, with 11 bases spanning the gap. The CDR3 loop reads CASSSGRASTDTQYF. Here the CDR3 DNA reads TGCGCCAGCAGCTCCGGACGGGCTAGCACAGATACGCAGTATTTT.

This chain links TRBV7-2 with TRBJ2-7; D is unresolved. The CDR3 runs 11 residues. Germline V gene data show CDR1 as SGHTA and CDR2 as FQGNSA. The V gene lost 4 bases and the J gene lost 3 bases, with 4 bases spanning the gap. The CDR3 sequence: CASSSDYEQYF. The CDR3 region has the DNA TGTGCCAGCAGCTCCGACTACGAGCAGTACTTC.

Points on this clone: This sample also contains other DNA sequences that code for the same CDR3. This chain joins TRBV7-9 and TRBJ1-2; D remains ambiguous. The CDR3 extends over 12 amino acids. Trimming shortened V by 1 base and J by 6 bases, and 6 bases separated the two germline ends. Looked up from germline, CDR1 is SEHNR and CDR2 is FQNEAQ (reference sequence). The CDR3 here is CASSLGRDGYTF. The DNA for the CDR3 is TGTGCCAGCAGCTTAGGCAGAGATGGCTACACCTTC.

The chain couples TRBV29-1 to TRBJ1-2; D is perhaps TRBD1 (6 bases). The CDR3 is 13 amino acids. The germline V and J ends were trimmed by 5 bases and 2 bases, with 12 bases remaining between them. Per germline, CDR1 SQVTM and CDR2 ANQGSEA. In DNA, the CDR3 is TGCAGCGTTCTCGACAGGCCGAACTATGGCTACACCTTC. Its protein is CSVLDRPNYGYTF.

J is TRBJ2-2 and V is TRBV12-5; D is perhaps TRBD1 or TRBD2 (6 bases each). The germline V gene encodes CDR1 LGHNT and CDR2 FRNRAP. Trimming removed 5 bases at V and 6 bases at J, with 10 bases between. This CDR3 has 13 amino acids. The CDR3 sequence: CASGDRGPGELFF. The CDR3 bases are TGTGCTAGTGGTGACCGGGGGCCCGGGGAGCTGTTTTTT. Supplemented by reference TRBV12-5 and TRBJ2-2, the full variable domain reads DARVTQTPRHKVTEMGQEVTMRCQPILGHNTVFWYRQTMMQGLELLAYFRNRAPLDDSGMPKDRFSAEMPDATLATLKIQPSEPRDSAVYFCASGDRGPGELFFGEGSRLTVL.

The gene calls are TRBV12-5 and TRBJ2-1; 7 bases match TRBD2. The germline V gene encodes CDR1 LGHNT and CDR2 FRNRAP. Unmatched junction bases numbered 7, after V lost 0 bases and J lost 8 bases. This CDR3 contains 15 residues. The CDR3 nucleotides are TGTGCTAGTGGTTTGGTGACTAGCCCCGGGGATGAGCAGTTCTTC. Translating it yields CASGLVTSPGDEQFF.

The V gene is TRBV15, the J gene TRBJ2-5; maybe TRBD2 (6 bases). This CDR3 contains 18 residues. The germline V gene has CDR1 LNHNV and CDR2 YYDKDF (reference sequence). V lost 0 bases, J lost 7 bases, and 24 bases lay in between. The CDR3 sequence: CATSRDFCRWPPEGTQYF. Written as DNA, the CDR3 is TGTGCCACCAGCAGAGATTTTTGTCGTTGGCCGCCGGAGGGGACCCAGTACTTC.

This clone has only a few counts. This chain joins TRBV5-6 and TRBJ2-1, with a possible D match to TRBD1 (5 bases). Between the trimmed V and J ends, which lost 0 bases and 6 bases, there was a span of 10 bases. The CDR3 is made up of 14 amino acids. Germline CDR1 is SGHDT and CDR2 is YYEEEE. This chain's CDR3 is CASSLGKGINEQFF. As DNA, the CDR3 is TGTGCCAGCAGCTTGGGGAAGGGGATCAATGAGCAGTTCTTC.

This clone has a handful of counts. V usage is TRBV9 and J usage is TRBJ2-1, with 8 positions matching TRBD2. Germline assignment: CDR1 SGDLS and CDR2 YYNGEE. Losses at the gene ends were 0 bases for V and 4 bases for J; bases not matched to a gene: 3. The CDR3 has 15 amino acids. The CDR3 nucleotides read TGTGCCAGCAGCGTAGTTGCGGGGGGATACAATGAGCAGTTCTTC. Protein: CASSVVAGGYNEQFF.

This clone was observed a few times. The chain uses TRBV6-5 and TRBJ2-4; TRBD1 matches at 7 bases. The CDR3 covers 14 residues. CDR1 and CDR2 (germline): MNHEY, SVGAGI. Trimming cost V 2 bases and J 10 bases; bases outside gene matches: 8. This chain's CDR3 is CASSYTVTGKIQYF. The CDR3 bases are TGTGCCAGCAGTTACACCGTGACAGGGAAAATTCAGTACTTC.

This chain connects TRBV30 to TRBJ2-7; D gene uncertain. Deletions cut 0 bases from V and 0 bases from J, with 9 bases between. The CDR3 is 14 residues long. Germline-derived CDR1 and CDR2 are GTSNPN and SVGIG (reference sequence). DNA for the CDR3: TGTGCCTGGAGTGTACGGCTGGGCTCCTACGAGCAGTACTTC. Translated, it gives CAWSVRLGSYEQYF.